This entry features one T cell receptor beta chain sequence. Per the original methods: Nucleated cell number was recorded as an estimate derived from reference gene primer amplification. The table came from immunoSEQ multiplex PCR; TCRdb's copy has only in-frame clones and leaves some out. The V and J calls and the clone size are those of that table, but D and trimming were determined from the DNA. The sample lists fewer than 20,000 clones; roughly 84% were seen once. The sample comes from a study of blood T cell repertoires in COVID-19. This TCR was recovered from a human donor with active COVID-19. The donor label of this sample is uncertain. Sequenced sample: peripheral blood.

The CDR3: CASSLRQGTNNEQFF. The CDR3 DNA sequence: TGTGCCAGCAGTTTAAGACAGGGGACAAACAATGAGCAGTTCTTC. The chain uses TRBV6-5 and TRBJ2-1; 8 bases agree with TRBD1. The CDR3 contains 15 residues. V was pared by 4 bases and J by 5 bases, with 7 bases of the junction left unmatched. CDR1 and CDR2 (germline): MNHEY, SVGAGI.